The rows below give T cell receptor beta chains drawn from one sample of a study of T cell repertoires in cytomegalovirus infection. Using its own MiXCR run on the reads, TCRdb lists one record per CDR3 protein. The sample holds 200,000 to 300,000 distinct CDR3 sequences, approximately 9.1% seen once. Input material: PBMCs. The receptors stem from a human donor in good health (CMV status not recorded). Some clones in this sample may be carry-over from other donors' samples. Each CDR3 is given with its conserved first and last residue. D genes are given only for firm matches. A clone size is listed for some rows: how often the clone was seen (once, few, many), or a class if it is expanded.

clone size	J gene	D gene	V gene	CDR3 DNA	CDR3 protein
-	TRBJ2-1	-	TRBV20-1	TGCAGTGCCCCCCGTCCGGGGGGCAAGGGGTACAATGAGCAGTTCTTC	CSAPRPGGKGYNEQFF
many	TRBJ2-5	-	TRBV7-2	TGTGCCAGCAGCTTAGCGGACCCCTTGCAGACCCAGTACTTC	CASSLADPLQTQYF
many	TRBJ1-2	TRBD1	TRBV25-1	TGTGCCAGCAGCTTTTCCGGGACAGCTTCCCTACTCTATGGCTACACCTTC	CASSFSGTASLLYGYTF
many	TRBJ1-1	-	TRBV28	TGTGCCAGCAGTTTGGTCTCTAGGAACACTGAAGCTTTCTTT	CASSLVSRNTEAFF
many	TRBJ2-3	-	TRBV6-2/TRBV6-3	TGTGCCAGCAGTTATGAGATCAGACATACGCAGTATTTT	CASSYEIRHTQYF
many	TRBJ2-7	-	TRBV28	TGTGCCAGCAGTTTATTGAGGGGACCCTACGAGCAGTACTTC	CASSLLRGPYEQYF
many	TRBJ1-5	-	TRBV7-6	TGTGCCAGCAGCCCACTGGACAGTGCCGTAGGTCAGCCCCAGCATTTT	CASSPLDSAVGQPQHF
many	TRBJ1-2	TRBD1	TRBV7-2	TGTGCCAGCAGCAGACAAGGAGGACAGGGGTTCTATGGCTACACCTTC	CASSRQGGQGFYGYTF
many	TRBJ2-7	-	TRBV7-2	TGTGCCAGCAGCCGGGTGGCCGGGGCCAGCTACGAGCAGTACTTC	CASSRVAGASYEQYF
many	TRBJ1-6	TRBD1	TRBV7-2	TGTGCCAGCATTAAGGGACAGGGAGGGTCACCCCTCCACTTT	CASIKGQGGSPLHF
-	TRBJ1-1	-	TRBV30	TGTGCCTGGACTCAGAGATCTAACACTGAAGCTTTCTTT	CAWTQRSNTEAFF